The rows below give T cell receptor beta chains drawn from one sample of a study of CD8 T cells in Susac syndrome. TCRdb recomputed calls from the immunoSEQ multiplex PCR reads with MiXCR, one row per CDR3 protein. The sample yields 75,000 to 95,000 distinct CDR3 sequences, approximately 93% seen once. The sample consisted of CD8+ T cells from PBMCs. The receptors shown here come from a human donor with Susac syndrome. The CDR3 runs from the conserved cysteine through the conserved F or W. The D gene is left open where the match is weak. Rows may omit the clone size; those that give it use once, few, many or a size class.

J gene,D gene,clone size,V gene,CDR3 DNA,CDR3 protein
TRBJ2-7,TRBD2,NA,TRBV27,TGTGCCAGCAGACCCGCGGGAGGGCCTTACGAGCAGTACTTC,CASRPAGGPYEQYF
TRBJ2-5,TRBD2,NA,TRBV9,TGTGCCAGCAGCGTGGGGACTAGCGGGCGGGAGCGAGAGACCCAGTACTTC,CASSVGTSGRERETQYF
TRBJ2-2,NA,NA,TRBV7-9,TGTGCCAGCAGCACGTCTGCGAACACCGGGGAGCTGTTTTTT,CASSTSANTGELFF
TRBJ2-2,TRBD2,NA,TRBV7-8,TGTGCCAGCTTCCGGGGGGGGAACACCGGGGAGCTGTTTTTT,CASFRGGNTGELFF
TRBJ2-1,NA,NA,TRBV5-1,TGCGCCACCTCGGAGGGTTTCTTAGGGGACAATGAGCAGTTCTTC,CATSEGFLGDNEQFF
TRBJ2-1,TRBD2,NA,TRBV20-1,TGCAGGCTGACTAGCGGGAGGGCCGAGTACAATGAGCAGTTCTTC,CRLTSGRAEYNEQFF
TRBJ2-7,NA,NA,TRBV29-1,TGCAGCGTTGAGAGGGCTGCGAACGAGCAGTACTTC,CSVERAANEQYF
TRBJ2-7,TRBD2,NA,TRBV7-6,TGTGCCAGCAGCTTACAACTAGCGGGGGGGATCTACGAGCAGTACTTC,CASSLQLAGGIYEQYF
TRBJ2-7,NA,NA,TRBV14,TGTGCCAGCAGCCAAGAGGGGACCGCAGAGGAGCAGTACTTC,CASSQEGTAEEQYF
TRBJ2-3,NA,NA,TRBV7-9,TGTGCCAGCAGACCCCGGGAGCCCCCCACAGATACGCAGTATTTT,CASRPREPPTDTQYF
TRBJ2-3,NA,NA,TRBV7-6,TGTGCCAGCAGCTTAAGGTTGGGTGGTGTGGCAGATACGCAGTATTTT,CASSLRLGGVADTQYF
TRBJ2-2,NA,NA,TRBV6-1,TGTGCCAGCAACAACCCGCGAGGGGAGCTGTTTTTT,CASNNPRGELFF
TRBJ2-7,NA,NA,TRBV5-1,TGCGCCAGCAGCCATCCTTCCGGCGATGGATCCTACGAGCAGTACTTC,CASSHPSGDGSYEQYF
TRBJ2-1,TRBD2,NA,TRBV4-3,TGCGCCAGCAGCCCGAGCGCCGGGACTAGACGCAATGAGCAGTTCTTC,CASSPSAGTRRNEQFF
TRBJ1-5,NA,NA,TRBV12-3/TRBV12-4,TGTGCCAGCAGTTTATACAGCGTCAATCAGCCCCAGCATTTT,CASSLYSVNQPQHF
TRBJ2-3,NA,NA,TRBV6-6,TGTGCCAGCAGTCCCCGGGCCTTAGATACGCAGTATTTT,CASSPRALDTQYF
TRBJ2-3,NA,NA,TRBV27,TGTGCCAGCAGTTTATCAACGGGGATTCGGGGCACAGATACGCAGTATTTT,CASSLSTGIRGTDTQYF
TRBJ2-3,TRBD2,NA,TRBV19,TGTGCCAGTAGTAAGGGACTAGCGGATGTTCGCACAGATACGCAGTATTTT,CASSKGLADVRTDTQYF
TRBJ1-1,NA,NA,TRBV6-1,TGTGCCAGCAGTGAAGCGCTTGGTCTGACTGAAGCTTTCTTT,CASSEALGLTEAFF
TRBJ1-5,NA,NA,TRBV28,TGTGCCAGCAGTTTAGAGGGTAGGCAGCCCCAGCATTTT,CASSLEGRQPQHF
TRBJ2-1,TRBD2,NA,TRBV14,TGTGCCAGCAGCAGTACTAGCGGGAGTAAGTATGAGCAGTTCTTC,CASSSTSGSKYEQFF
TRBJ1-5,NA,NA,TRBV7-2,TGTGCCAGCAGCTTAGTGGGGACTGCAAATCAGCCCCAGCATTTT,CASSLVGTANQPQHF
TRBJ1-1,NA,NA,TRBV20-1,TGCAGTGCTAGTGCCCCCCCCGACACTGAAGCTTTCTTT,CSASAPPDTEAFF
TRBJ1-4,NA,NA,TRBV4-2,TGTGCCAGCAGCCAAGAAGGGTTGGGTGAAAAACTGTTTTTT,CASSQEGLGEKLFF
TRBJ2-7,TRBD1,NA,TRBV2,TGTGCCACCCGGGACAGTTCCTACGAGCAGTACTTC,CATRDSSYEQYF
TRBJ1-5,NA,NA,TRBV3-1,TGTGCCAGCAGCCAAGTGGGTCAGCCCCAGCATTTT,CASSQVGQPQHF
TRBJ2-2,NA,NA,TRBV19,TGTGCCAGTAGTATAGCGGGAGTGAACACCGGGGAGCTGTTTTTT,CASSIAGVNTGELFF
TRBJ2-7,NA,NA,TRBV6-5,TGTGCCAGCAGTTACTCTCGAAATAGCGGTGAGCAGTACTTC,CASSYSRNSGEQYF
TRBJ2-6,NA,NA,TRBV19,TGTGCCAGTATTCAGGAGGCTGGGGCCAACGTCCTGACTTTC,CASIQEAGANVLTF
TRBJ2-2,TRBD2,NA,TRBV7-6,TGTGCCAGCAGCTTATCCGGGGGGGCCGCCGGGGAGCTGTTTTTT,CASSLSGGAAGELFF
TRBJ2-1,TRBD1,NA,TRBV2,TGTGCCAGCGCAGTCCGGGACAGGCGAGAAAATGAGCAGTTCTTC,CASAVRDRRENEQFF
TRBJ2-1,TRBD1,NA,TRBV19,TGTGCCAGTAACCCACAGGGGACCCCGAGCAATGAGCAGTTTTTC,CASNPQGTPSNEQFF
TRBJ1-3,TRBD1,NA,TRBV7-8,TGTGCCAGCAGCTTAGGGACAGGGACTGGAAACACCATATATTTT,CASSLGTGTGNTIYF
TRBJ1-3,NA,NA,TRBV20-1,TGCAGTGCTCTACCTATCACGACGGCCGCGTGGGGAAACACCATATATTTT,CSALPITTAAWGNTIYF
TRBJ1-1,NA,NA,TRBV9,TGTGCCAGCAGCCCCGGTTGGGGTGAAGCTTTCTTT,CASSPGWGEAFF
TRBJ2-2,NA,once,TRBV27,TGTGCCAGCAGTTTACCGTGGAACACCGGGGAGCTGTTTTTT,CASSLPWNTGELFF
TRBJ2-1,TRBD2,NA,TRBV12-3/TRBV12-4,TGTGCCAGCAGTTTAGGAGCGGGGGGGTACAATGAGCAGTTCTTC,CASSLGAGGYNEQFF
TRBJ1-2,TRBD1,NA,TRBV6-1,TGTGCCAGCAGTGAAAAGGGACAGATCTATGGCTACACCTTC,CASSEKGQIYGYTF
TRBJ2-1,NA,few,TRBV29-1,TGCAGCGTTGAAAGACCGAGACAGTACAATGAGCAGTTCTTC,CSVERPRQYNEQFF
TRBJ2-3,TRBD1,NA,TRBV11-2,TGTGCCAGCAGAGACAGGGGGCGCGGCACAGATACGCAGTATTTT,CASRDRGRGTDTQYF
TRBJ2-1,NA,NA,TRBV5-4,TGTGCCAGCAGCTCCGACCCGAGCTCCTACAATGAGCAGTTCTTC,CASSSDPSSYNEQFF
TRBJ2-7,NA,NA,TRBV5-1,TGCGCCAGCAGCTTGGACAACTACGAGCAGTACTTC,CASSLDNYEQYF
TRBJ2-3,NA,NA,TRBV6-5,TGTGCCAGCTACTCAGGGATCCCAGATACGCAGTATTTT,CASYSGIPDTQYF
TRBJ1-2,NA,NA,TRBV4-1,TGCGCCAGCAGCCAAGGAGGGGGAGCTAACTATGGCTACACCTTC,CASSQGGGANYGYTF
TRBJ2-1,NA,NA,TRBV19,TGTGCCAGTAGTATAATGGGCGGCAGCTCCTACAATGAGCAGTTCTTC,CASSIMGGSSYNEQFF
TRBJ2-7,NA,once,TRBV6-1,TGTGCCAGCAGTGACCCCGGGGTGGGCAGGGTGGCCCACGAGCAGTACTTC,CASSDPGVGRVAHEQYF
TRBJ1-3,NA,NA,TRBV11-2,TGTGCCAGCAGCTCATCAGGGGTGCAAGGAAACACCATATATTTT,CASSSSGVQGNTIYF
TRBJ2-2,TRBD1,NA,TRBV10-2,TGCGCCAGCAGGGTCCGGGACAGGGCTCTCAGCGGGGAGCTGTTTTTT,CASRVRDRALSGELFF
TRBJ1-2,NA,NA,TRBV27,TGTGCCAGCAGTTTAGGAGGAACCGCGGCTGGCTACACCTTC,CASSLGGTAAGYTF
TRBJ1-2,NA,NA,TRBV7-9,TGTGCCAGCAGGGGAGGACGGTCTAACTATGGCTACACCTTC,CASRGGRSNYGYTF
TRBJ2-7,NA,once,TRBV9,TGTGCCAGCAGCGTAGGAAGCGAGCAGTACTTC,CASSVGSEQYF
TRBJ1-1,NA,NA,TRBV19,TGTGCCAGTACCCCGGGTAGGGGAGGCACTGAAGCTTTCTTT,CASTPGRGGTEAFF
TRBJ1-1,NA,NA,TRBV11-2,TGTGCCAGCCGACTCCTAAGGGAGAGGAACACTGAAGCTTTCTTT,CASRLLRERNTEAFF
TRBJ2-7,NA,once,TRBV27,TGTGCCAGCAGTTTATCGGAGGGAGAACTCTCCTACGAGCAGTACTTC,CASSLSEGELSYEQYF
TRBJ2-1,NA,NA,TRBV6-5,TGTGCCAGCAGTTCCGACAGAAACAATGAGCAGTTCTTC,CASSSDRNNEQFF